This T cell receptor beta chain appears in the sequencing data of a study of T cell responses to AZD1222 COVID-19 vaccine. Germline-derived CDR1 and CDR2 are SEHNR and FQNEAQ (reference sequence). The CDR3 spans 14 residues. Trimming took off 0 bases at V and 2 bases at J, with 7 bases between the two ends. Second doses that came at about 4 or about 12 weeks were put together. Study-wide results and caveats: Vaccine-associated CD4 TCRs ranged over spike, dominating at 160-218 and 743-854. Nearly half of spike-specific TCRs reportedly target unmutated variant regions. Without day 14 samples, only post-peak T cell repertoires were studied.

TCRdb keeps only in-frame clones here, not all; method: immunoSEQ multiplex PCR. The sample shows under 110,000 clones, 90% of them seen only once. Note on this clone: The antigen remains undetermined.

This chain links TRBV7-9 with TRBJ1-2, with D unclear. The TCR was taken from an adult who received the AZD1222 COVID-19 vaccine. The sample was peripheral blood, taken 28 days after the second AZD1222 dose. The CDR3 loop is CASSLAQINYGYTF. CDR3 coding DNA: TGTGCCAGCAGCTTAGCCCAAATAAACTATGGCTACACCTTC.